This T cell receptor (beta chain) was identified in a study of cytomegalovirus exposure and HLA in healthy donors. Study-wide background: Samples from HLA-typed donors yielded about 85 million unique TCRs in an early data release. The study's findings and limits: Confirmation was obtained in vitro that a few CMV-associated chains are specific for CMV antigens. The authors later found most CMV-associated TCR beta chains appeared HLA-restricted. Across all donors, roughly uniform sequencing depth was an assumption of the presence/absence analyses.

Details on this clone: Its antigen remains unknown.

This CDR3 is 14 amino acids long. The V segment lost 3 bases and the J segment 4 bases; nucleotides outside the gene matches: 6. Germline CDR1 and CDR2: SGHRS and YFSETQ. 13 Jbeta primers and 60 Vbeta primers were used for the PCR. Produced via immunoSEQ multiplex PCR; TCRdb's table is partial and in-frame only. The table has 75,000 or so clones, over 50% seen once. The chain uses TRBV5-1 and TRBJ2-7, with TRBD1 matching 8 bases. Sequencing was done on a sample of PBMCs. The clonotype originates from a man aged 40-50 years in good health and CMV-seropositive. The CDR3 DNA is TGCGCCAGCAGCTCCGGGACAGGAATATACGAGCAGTACTTC. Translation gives CASSSGTGIYEQYF.